This T cell receptor (beta chain) was recorded in a study of T cell responses to AZD1222 COVID-19 vaccine. Produced via immunoSEQ multiplex PCR; TCRdb's table is partial and in-frame only. The table has 150,000 to 160,000 clones, 75% to 95% seen once. The V and J ends lost 4 bases and 2 bases respectively, with 17 bases between them. CDR3 length: 16 amino acids. Germline CDR1 MNHEY, CDR2 SVGAGI. The receptor's source is an adult in good health. Sequencing used peripheral blood, obtained on day 0 of AZD1222 vaccination. The V and J genes are TRBV6-5 and TRBJ1-1; D call uncertain. The CDR3 is CASSFWTSLGNTEAFF. The CDR3 DNA reads as TGTGCCAGCAGTTTCTGGACTTCCCTGGGAAACACTGAAGCTTTCTTT.